Following are 25 T cell receptor beta chains from one sample sequenced in a study of cytomegalovirus exposure and HLA in healthy donors (dated by TCRdb to 2015 to 2018). Library construction relied on the immunoSEQ multiplex PCR assay. A mixture of 60 forward primers for TCR Vbeta segments and 13 reverse primers for TCR Jbeta segments was used in the multiplex PCR. TCRdb holds this immuneACCESS table with in-frame rearrangements only. Some clones are missing; in checked studies, unresolved V genes explain under half, and the rest has no known cause. The sample profile shows under 110,000 clones; over 75% of them were found once. The ten largest make up 3.6% of the sample. Sequenced sample: PBMCs. The receptor source for this set is a man in his fifties or sixties in good health and CMV-seronegative.

The CDR3 coding sequence is TGCGCCAGCAGCTCAACGGGGGGGGACTACAATGAGCAGTTCTTC. It is translated as CASSSTGGDYNEQFF. V and J are TRBV5-1 and TRBJ2-1; 8 nucleotides agree with TRBD2. The V and J ends lost 3 bases and 3 bases, in that order; junction bases with no gene match: 5. Germline values: CDR1 SGHRS, CDR2 YFSETQ. The CDR3 runs 15 residues.

The J gene is TRBJ1-6, the V gene TRBV7-6; D is ambiguous. Trimming took off 2 bases at V and 9 bases at J, with 17 bases between the two ends. Germline lookup yields CDR1 SGHVS and CDR2 FNYEAQ. The CDR3 is 16 amino acids. CDR3 protein: CASSLYPPGVGSPLHF. The CDR3 nucleotides are TGTGCCAGCAGCTTATACCCCCCCGGAGTTGGTTCACCCCTCCACTTT. Based on the CDR3 plus reference TRBV7-6 and TRBJ1-6, the full variable domain is GAGVSQSPRYKVTKRGQDVALRCDPISGHVSLYWYRQALGQGPEFLTYFNYEAQQDKSGLPNDRFSAERPEGSISTLTIQRTEQRDSAMYRCASSLYPPGVGSPLHFGNGTRLTVT.

V usage is TRBV6-5 and J usage is TRBJ1-1; 9 bases line up with TRBD1. After removal of 5 bases from V and 2 bases from J, the junction contained 6 bases not matched to a gene. Looked up from germline, CDR1 is MNHEY and CDR2 is SVGAGI. The CDR3 runs to 15 residues. CDR3 nucleotides: TGTGCCAGCAGTCCTCGGGGACAGGGAAACACTGAAGCTTTCTTT. Translating gives CASSPRGQGNTEAFF.

The J gene is TRBJ1-2, the V gene TRBV28; 7 positions match TRBD1. Germline-derived CDR1 and CDR2 are MDHEN and SYDVKM. V shed 5 bases, J shed 3 bases, and the junction held 9 bases outside the gene matches. The CDR3 runs 15 residues. The CDR3 is CASSLTGTAHYGYTF. The CDR3 region has the DNA TGTGCCAGCAGTCTAACCGGGACAGCTCACTATGGCTACACCTTC.

The V and J genes are TRBV5-1 and TRBJ2-1; 15 bases are a match to TRBD2. CDR1 and CDR2 (germline): SGHRS, YFSETQ. The length of the CDR3 is 19 residues. Trimming took 3 bases from V and 0 from J; bases not matched to a gene: 7. The CDR3 sequence is CASSWSGTSGGSSYNEQFF. CDR3 DNA: TGCGCCAGCAGCTGGTCCGGGACTAGCGGGGGGAGCTCCTACAATGAGCAGTTCTTC. The complete variable domain, with remaining parts taken from reference TRBV5-1 and TRBJ2-1, reads KAGVTQTPRYLIKTRGQQVTLSCSPISGHRSVSWYQQTPGQGLQFLFEYFSETQRNKGNFPGRFSGRQFSNSRSEMNVSTLELGDSALYLCASSWSGTSGGSSYNEQFFGPGTRLTVL.

This clone has only one observation. The J gene is TRBJ2-2, the V gene TRBV7-3, with 9 nucleotides matching TRBD2. V was clipped by 5 bases and J by 3 bases; unmatched bases: 7. CDR1 and CDR2 from the germline V gene are SGHTA and FQGTGA. The CDR3 runs 16 residues. The CDR3 is CASSQLSGGHTGELFF. CDR3 in DNA: TGTGCCAGCAGCCAACTTAGCGGGGGTCACACCGGGGAGCTGTTTTTT.

This chain joins TRBV6-5 and TRBJ1-3; no clear D. CDR1 MNHEY and CDR2 SVGAGI come from the germline V gene. Trimming pared 5 bases from V and 2 bases from J, leaving 10 bases between. The CDR3 loop spans 14 amino acids. CDR3 sequence (DNA): TGTGCCAGCAGTCCCGGGATAACTGGAAACACCATATATTTT. Its protein product is CASSPGITGNTIYF.

The chain is built from TRBV30 and TRBJ2-7, with TRBD1 matching 7 bases. This CDR3 spans 13 amino acids. CDR1 is GTSNPN and CDR2 is SVGIG in the germline V gene (reference sequence). The V segment lost 0 bases and the J segment 4 bases; nucleotides outside the gene matches: 3. The CDR3 DNA reads as TGTGCCTGGAGTGTGGGACAGAGTTACGAGCAGTACTTC. Translated: CAWSVGQSYEQYF.

This chain joins TRBV7-3 and TRBJ2-2; no definite D call. Trimming removed 0 bases from V and 1 base from J, with 6 bases in between. The CDR3 covers 15 residues. CDR1 and CDR2 (germline): SGHTA, FQGTGA. The chain's CDR3 is CASSLTPENTGELFF. CDR3 DNA sequence: TGTGCCAGCAGCTTAACCCCAGAGAACACCGGGGAGCTGTTTTTT.

This clone was counted a single time. This chain uses TRBV30 with TRBJ1-3; D unclear. The V gene lost 0 bases and the J gene lost 0 bases, with 15 bases spanning the gap. There are 17 residues in the CDR3. Germline V gives CDR1 GTSNPN, CDR2 SVGIG (reference sequence). The CDR3 is CAWSVGGLSSSGNTIYF. In nucleotides, the CDR3 is TGTGCCTGGAGTGTCGGAGGGCTATCCAGCTCTGGAAACACCATATATTTT.

The chain joins TRBV5-1 to TRBJ2-2, with TRBD1 identical over 8 bases. V shed 3 bases, J shed 6 bases, and the junction held 7 bases outside the gene matches. Germline-derived CDR1 and CDR2 are SGHRS and YFSETQ. This CDR3 is built from 15 residues. The CDR3 coding sequence is TGCGCCAGCAGCTCCCAGGGGGCACCCGCCGGGGAGCTGTTTTTT. This encodes CASSSQGAPAGELFF.

Written as DNA, the CDR3 is TGTGCCAGCAGACCCGACAGGGGACGCGGGGAGCTGTTTTTT. Its translation is CASRPDRGRGELFF. This sequence joins TRBV27 and TRBJ2-2; 8 bases line up with TRBD1. The trim removed 6 bases at V and 7 bases at J, leaving 7 bases unmatched. Germline V gene data show CDR1 as MNHEY and CDR2 as SMNVEV (reference sequence). The CDR3 has 14 residues.

The chain links TRBV5-1 to TRBJ1-4; 8 bases map to TRBD1. V gave up 4 bases and J gave up 3 bases; unmatched junction bases: 5. There are 15 residues in the CDR3. Per germline, CDR1 SGHRS and CDR2 YFSETQ. As DNA, the CDR3 is TGCGCCAGCAGCGCGGGACAGGCCCCTAATGAAAAACTGTTTTTT. Translating it yields CASSAGQAPNEKLFF.

The chain joins TRBV6-1 to TRBJ1-3; D is ambiguous. The CDR3 totals 13 residues. The V end was cut by 8 bases, the J end by 0 bases, with 8 bases between. Looked up from germline, CDR1 is MNHNS and CDR2 is SASEGT. This CDR3 reads CASRRDSGNTIYF. The CDR3 region has the DNA TGTGCCAGCCGACGGGACTCTGGAAACACCATATATTTT.

V gene TRBV18 combines with J gene TRBJ1-1, with 7 bases fitting TRBD1. V trimming: 4 bases; J trimming: 4 bases; junction bases outside the gene matches: 6. There are 14 residues in the CDR3. CDR1 and CDR2 from the germline V gene are KGHSH and LQKENI. The CDR3 loop reads CASSLNQGVTEAFF. The CDR3 DNA sequence: TGTGCCAGCTCACTTAATCAGGGGGTCACTGAAGCTTTCTTT.

This clone has only a few counts. The chain joins TRBV6-1 to TRBJ2-3; no firm D call. V dropped 6 bases and J dropped 0 bases, with 7 bases sitting between them. The CDR3 spans 13 residues. The germline CDR1 and CDR2 sequences are MNHNS and SASEGT. CDR3 amino acids: CASRTDSTDTQYF. CDR3 nucleotides: TGTGCCAGCAGGACTGACAGCACAGATACGCAGTATTTT.

There are a few counts of this clone. The rearrangement joins TRBV9 to TRBJ2-3; 10 nucleotides align to TRBD1. CDR3 size: 16 residues. With V trimmed by 2 bases and J by 2 bases, 5 bases remained unmatched. CDR1 and CDR2 from the germline V gene are SGDLS and YYNGEE. In DNA, the CDR3 is TGTGCCAGCAGCGTTGGGACAGGGGTCATCACAGATACGCAGTATTTT. Encoded protein: CASSVGTGVITDTQYF.

The rearrangement uses TRBV20-1 and TRBJ1-1; D call uncertain. The CDR3 covers 11 residues. In germline, CDR1 is DFQATT, CDR2 SNEGSKA (reference sequence). Deletions cut 6 bases from V and 1 base from J, with 6 bases between. The CDR3 nucleotides are TGCAGTGCCCCCCAGAACACTGAAGCTTTCTTT. It specifies CSAPQNTEAFF.

The chain employs TRBV28 and TRBJ1-1, with a tentative D call TRBD1 (5 bases). V was pared by 5 bases and J by 6 bases, with 25 bases between. This CDR3 is 17 amino acids long. Germline CDR1 and CDR2: MDHEN and SYDVKM. The CDR3 DNA follows: TGTGCCAGCAGTCGCGGGGGAGGGGTCGGGGGTTGGTCTGAAGCTTTCTTT. Its translation: CASSRGGGVGGWSEAFF. The full variable domain, completed using reference TRBV28 and TRBJ1-1, is DVKVTQSSRYLVKRTGEKVFLECVQDMDHENMFWYRQDPGLGLRLIYFSYDVKMKEKGDIPEGYSVSREKKERFSLILESASTNQTSMYLCASSRGGGVGGWSEAFFGQGTRLTVV.

The rearrangement links TRBV30 to TRBJ1-6, with 10 bases aligning to TRBD1. The CDR3 totals 13 residues. CDR1 and CDR2 (germline): GTSNPN, SVGIG (reference sequence). Unmatched junction bases numbered 5, after V lost 5 bases and J lost 10 bases. The CDR3 nucleotides are TGTGCCTGGGGGGGACAGGGGATATCACCCCTCCACTTT. Protein: CAWGGQGISPLHF.

V and J are TRBV6-1 and TRBJ1-2, with 7 bases that match TRBD1. The CDR3 has 13 amino acids. Germline trimming cut 5 bases from V and 8 bases from J; bases unmatched to any gene: 8. The germline gives CDR1 MNHNS, CDR2 SASEGT. In nucleotides, the CDR3 is TGTGCCAGCAGTATGGGGCAGGGGGTCGGCTACACCTTC. It codes for CASSMGQGVGYTF.

In this sample, this clone turned up once. The genes are TRBV28 and TRBJ1-5; no clear D. Trimming removed 2 bases at V and 6 bases at J, with 5 bases between. Germline CDR1 is MDHEN and CDR2 is SYDVKM. This CDR3 comprises 12 residues. The CDR3 spells CASSLLIQPQHF. DNA of the CDR3: TGTGCCAGCAGTTTACTTATTCAGCCCCAGCATTTT.

This clone occurred a few times. The genes are TRBV11-2 and TRBJ2-5, with TRBD1 matching 10 bases. The V gene's germline CDR1 is SGHAT and CDR2 FQNNGV. The CDR3 sequence is 15 residues long. Trimming cost V 3 bases and J 5 bases; bases outside gene matches: 6. The CDR3 here is CASSFDRGRGETQYF. The CDR3 DNA follows: TGTGCCAGCAGCTTCGACAGGGGGCGGGGGGAGACCCAGTACTTC.

The J gene is TRBJ2-5, the V gene TRBV7-9, with 8 bases that match TRBD1. Germline lookup yields CDR1 SEHNR and CDR2 FQNEAQ (reference sequence). J lost 2 bases, V lost 5 bases, and 4 bases had no gene match. The CDR3 totals 14 residues. CDR3 residues: CASSPDRGQETQYF. DNA of the CDR3: TGTGCCAGCAGCCCCGACAGGGGACAAGAGACCCAGTACTTC.

This rearrangement joins TRBV6-5 to TRBJ1-6; 7 bases align to TRBD1. This CDR3 region has 15 residues. V trimming: 5 bases; J trimming: 9 bases; junction bases outside the gene matches: 10. CDR1 and CDR2 (germline): MNHEY, SVGAGI. CDR3 nucleotide sequence: TGTGCCAGCAGTAAACCCGGGACAGTGAGTTCACCCCTCCACTTT. As protein: CASSKPGTVSSPLHF.